The clone carrying this T cell receptor beta chain was seen a handful of times. This sample is drawn from a study of blood T cell repertoires in COVID-19. Study in general: There were acute and convalescent COVID-19 samples, and they came from the United States, Italy and Spain.

Germline V gene data show CDR1 as SGHAT and CDR2 as FQNNGV. The V end lost 1 base, the J end lost 6 bases, and 13 bases lay between the germline ends. There are 15 residues in the CDR3. Original data processing: Counts of nucleated cells, estimated from reference gene primer amplification, were obtained. The protocol was immunoSEQ multiplex PCR, while the TCRdb copy is restricted to in-frame clones and leaves out a portion. D and trimming were read from the DNA, whereas the V and J calls and clone size are those reported in that table. The sample holds approximately 220,000 clones; more than 70% are singletons and the top ten take nearly 7.5%.

The receptor was derived from a woman between 35 and 50 years old with acute COVID-19. The material sequenced was PBMCs or T cells enriched from blood (not recorded which). This chain connects TRBV11-2 to TRBJ1-5, with no clear D. The CDR3 loop reads CASSLGGTDSQPQHF. The CDR3 nucleotides read TGTGCCAGCAGCTTAGGCGGCACCGACTCTCAGCCCCAGCATTTT.